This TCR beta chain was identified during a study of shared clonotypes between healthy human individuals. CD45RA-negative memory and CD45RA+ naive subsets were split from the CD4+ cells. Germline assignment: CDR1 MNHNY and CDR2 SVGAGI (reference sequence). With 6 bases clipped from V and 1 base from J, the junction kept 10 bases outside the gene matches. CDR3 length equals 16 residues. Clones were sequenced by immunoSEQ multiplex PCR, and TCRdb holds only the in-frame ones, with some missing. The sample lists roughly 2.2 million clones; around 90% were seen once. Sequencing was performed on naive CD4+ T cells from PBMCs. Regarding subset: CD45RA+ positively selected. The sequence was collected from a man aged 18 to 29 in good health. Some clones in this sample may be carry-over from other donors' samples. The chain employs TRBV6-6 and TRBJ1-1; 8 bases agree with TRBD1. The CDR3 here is CASSLSRDRGNTEAFF. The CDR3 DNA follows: TGTGCCAGCAGCCTTAGTCGAGACAGGGGGAACACTGAAGCTTTCTTT.